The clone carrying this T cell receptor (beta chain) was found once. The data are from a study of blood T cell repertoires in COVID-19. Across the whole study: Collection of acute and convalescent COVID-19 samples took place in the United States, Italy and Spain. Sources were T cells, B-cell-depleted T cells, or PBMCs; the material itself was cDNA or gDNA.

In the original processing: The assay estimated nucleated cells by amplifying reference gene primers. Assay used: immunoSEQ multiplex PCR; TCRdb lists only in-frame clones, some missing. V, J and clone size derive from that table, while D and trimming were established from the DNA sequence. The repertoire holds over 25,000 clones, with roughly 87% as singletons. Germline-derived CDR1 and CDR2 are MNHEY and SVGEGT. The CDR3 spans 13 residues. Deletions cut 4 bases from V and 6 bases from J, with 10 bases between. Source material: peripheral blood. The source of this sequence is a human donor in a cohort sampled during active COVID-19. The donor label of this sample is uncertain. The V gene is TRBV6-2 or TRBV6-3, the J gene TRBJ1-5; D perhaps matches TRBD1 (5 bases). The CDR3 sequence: CASSLWGGQPQHF. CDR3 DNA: TGTGCCAGCAGTTTATGGGGGGGTCAGCCCCAGCATTTT.